This T cell receptor beta chain was obtained from a study of CD8 T cells in Susac syndrome. Overall study context: Within the sequenced Susac syndrome patient group, six exhibited active disease and roughly 8 were in remission. Patients with Susac syndrome had blood drawn and were at that point therapy-naive, on corticosteroids, or on intravenous immunoglobulin alone.

Germline-derived CDR1 and CDR2 are MGHDK and SYGVNS. This CDR3 is built from 13 residues. Trimming took off 2 bases at V and 4 bases at J, with 6 bases between the two ends. Random-hexamer reverse transcription was applied to about 0.5 to 1 ug RNA. The CDR3 of TCR beta was amplified by immunoSEQ multiplex PCR across 54 Vbeta and 13 Jbeta. TCRdb re-called the immunoSEQ multiplex PCR reads with MiXCR, one entry per CDR3 protein. The profile shows approximately 190,000 distinct CDR3 sequences, about 95% of them singletons. Peripheral blood CD8+ and CD4+ T cells were profiled by TCR beta sequencing. This receptor was identified in a human donor with Susac syndrome. Material for sequencing was CD8+ T cells from PBMCs. The chain has TRBV25-1 and TRBJ2-1; D is undetermined. CDR3 bases: TGTGCCAGCAGTGAAGGGGTATACAATGAGCAGTTCTTC. Protein sequence: CASSEGVYNEQFF.